This T cell receptor beta chain was identified during a study of siplizumab effects on memory and regulatory T cells. The protocol was immunoSEQ multiplex PCR, while the TCRdb copy is restricted to in-frame clones and leaves out a portion. The sample contains 90,000 to 110,000 clones, about 92% of which appear only once. The CDR3 has 18 amino acids. Trimming stripped 0 bases from V and 0 bases from J, with 18 bases between. Germline V gene data show CDR1 as LGHNT and CDR2 as FRNRAP. As concerns this clone: Its cognate antigen is unknown.

Study results and limitations: The mapping of alloreactive clones to unstimulated subsets covered only a minor fraction of them.

Sequenced input: CD4+ T cells sorted from blood. The gene calls are TRBV12-5 and TRBJ2-7; D may be TRBD1 (6 bases). The TCR comes from a human donor in good health. CDR3: CASGLVLHREKGSYEQYF. Written as DNA, the CDR3 is TGTGCTAGTGGTTTGGTTCTTCACAGGGAGAAGGGCTCCTACGAGCAGTACTTC.